These 26 T cell receptor beta chains came from one sample sequenced in a study of post-analysis software for immune sequencing data. Study observations and caveats: A handful of TRBV segments appeared more often in patients than in controls, and TRBV5-6, TRBV5-1 and TRBV20-1 were among these.

No antigens are known for them. TCR beta libraries were prepared from cDNA with unique molecular identifiers. TCRdb called the PCR reads again in MiXCR, with one record for every CDR3 protein. Of hundreds of thousands of distinct CDR3 sequences listed, approximately 60% are singletons. The sample taken for sequencing was blood. All receptors derive from a girl aged 2 to 9 with multiple sclerosis.

This clonotype came up a few times. The chain links TRBV29-1 to TRBJ2-5; 7 bases fit TRBD1. Trimming at V came to 4 bases and at J to 5 bases, leaving 7 bases not matched to a gene. Germline V lookup: CDR1 SQVTM, CDR2 ANQGSEA. This CDR3 has 13 residues. CDR3 DNA sequence: TGCAGCGTTGGACAGGGATTTCGCGAGACCCAGTACTTC. Protein product: CSVGQGFRETQYF.

This clonotype was recorded at least ten times. The chain links TRBV5-1 to TRBJ1-2, with 8 bases lining up with TRBD1. Per germline, CDR1 SGHRS and CDR2 YFSETQ. The CDR3 has 15 amino acids. V dropped 4 bases and J dropped 5; count of bases not matched to a gene: 10. CDR3 sequence reads: CASSPTKGQVYGYTF. CDR3 nucleotide sequence: TGCGCCAGCAGCCCGACCAAGGGACAGGTTTATGGCTACACCTTC.

V gene TRBV12-3 or TRBV12-4 combines with J gene TRBJ2-5; TRBD1 is a possible D gene (6 bases). The last part of the DNA fits TRBJ2-7 better; the J call may be wrong. The CDR3 contains 18 residues. In DNA, the CDR3 is TGTGCCAGCACGCCACAAACACTCCGGGACAAACCCTTCTACGAGCAGTACTTC. Amino acids: CASTPQTLRDKPFYEQYF.

The J gene is TRBJ1-1, the V gene TRBV29-1, with D tentatively TRBD1 (5 bases). The CDR3 is made up of 13 amino acids. Trimming removed 4 bases at V and 5 bases at J, with 14 bases between. Looked up from germline, CDR1 is SQVTM and CDR2 is ANQGSEA. The CDR3 is CSVGAGPRTEAFF. The CDR3 coding sequence is TGCAGCGTTGGGGCAGGGCCGCGGACTGAAGCTTTCTTT. Supplemented by reference TRBV29-1 and TRBJ1-1, the full variable domain reads SAVISQKPSRDICQRGTSLTIQCQVDSQVTMMFWYRQQPGQSLTLIATANQGSEATYESGFVIDKFPISRPNLTFSTLTVSNMSPEDSSIYLCSVGAGPRTEAFFGQGTRLTVV.

This clonotype showed up just a few times. The chain employs TRBV5-1 and TRBJ2-7; 8 nucleotides line up with TRBD2. Germline V lookup: CDR1 SGHRS, CDR2 YFSETQ. The CDR3 is 16 amino acids. Losses at the gene ends were 4 bases for V and 3 bases for J; bases not matched to a gene: 12. CDR3 amino acids: CASSPGSGTSVYEQYF. The DNA for the CDR3 is TGCGCCAGCAGCCCGGGAAGCGGGACTAGTGTCTACGAGCAGTACTTC.

The chain combines TRBV7-2 with TRBJ1-1, with D unresolved. Germline V gene lookup returns CDR1 SGHTA and CDR2 FQGNSA. Trimming stripped 5 bases from V and 1 base from J, with 11 bases between. The CDR3 contains 14 residues. The CDR3 nucleotides read TGTGCCAGCAGCCGGAACCGGGGGAACACTGAAGCTTTCTTT. Its protein is CASSRNRGNTEAFF.

This clonotype was detected a few times. DNA for the CDR3: TGTGCCAGCAGCTTGGCCCCAAGGAATTCGCAAGAGACCCAGTACTTC. This codes for CASSLAPRNSQETQYF. The rearrangement joins TRBV5-5 to TRBJ2-5; no firm D call. The germline V and J ends were trimmed by 0 bases and 2 bases, with 14 bases remaining between them. The CDR3 runs 16 residues. Germline loops: CDR1 SGHKS, CDR2 YYEKEE (reference sequence).

The table lists this clonotype with a few counts. The chain is built from TRBV20-1 and TRBJ2-7; no firm D call. Near its end, the DNA agrees better with TRBJ2-5, so the J call may be wrong. The CDR3 is 12 residues long. Germline-derived CDR1 and CDR2 are DFQATT and SNEGSKA (reference sequence). In DNA form, the CDR3 reads TGCAGTGCTAGGAGGTTAAGAGAGACCCAGTACTTC. Translation gives CSARRLRETQYF.

The rearrangement links TRBV3-1 to TRBJ2-7; 10 bases align to TRBD1. Trimming took 0 bases from V and 3 from J; bases not matched to a gene: 5. The length of the CDR3 is 16 residues. Germline V gene data show CDR1 as LGHDT and CDR2 as YNNKEL (reference sequence). In DNA form, the CDR3 reads TGTGCCAGCAGCCAAGATGGGAGGACAGGGGGCTACGAGCAGTACTTC. Protein: CASSQDGRTGGYEQYF.

This clonotype was found a few times. This chain links TRBV6-6 with TRBJ1-1, with TRBD1 matching over 7 bases. The germline V gene has CDR1 MNHNY and CDR2 SVGAGI (reference sequence). The trim removed 6 bases at V and 4 bases at J, leaving 2 bases unmatched. This CDR3 region has 12 residues. CDR3 in amino acids: CASSRDSTEAFF. The CDR3 region has the DNA TGTGCCAGCAGCCGGGACAGCACTGAAGCTTTCTTT.

This chain connects TRBV5-1 to TRBJ2-7; D might be TRBD2 (6 bases). V dropped 2 bases and J dropped 3 bases, with 12 bases sitting between them. The CDR3 is made up of 14 amino acids. Germline CDR1 SGHRS, CDR2 YFSETQ. Here the CDR3 DNA reads TGCGCCAGCAGCTTCCGCGGGGCCAGCTACGAGCAGTACTTC. The encoded protein is CASSFRGASYEQYF.

J is TRBJ1-2 and V is TRBV25-1, with 7 bases aligning to TRBD1. This CDR3 contains 16 residues. The germline gives CDR1 MGHDK, CDR2 SYGVNS. V lost 0 bases to trimming and J lost 6 bases; unmatched junction nucleotides: 10. The DNA of the CDR3 is TGTGCCAGCAGTGAATATCCAGACAGGGCTGGCCATGGCTACACCTTC. Its translation: CASSEYPDRAGHGYTF.

The J gene is TRBJ2-1, the V gene TRBV29-1, with D unresolved. The CDR3 sequence is 13 residues long. Trimming took off 4 bases at V and 0 bases at J, with 7 bases between the two ends. Germline V CDR1 and CDR2: SQVTM, ANQGSEA. In nucleotides, the CDR3 is TGCAGCGTTGGCCCTGGCTCCTACAATGAGCAGTTCTTC. Residues: CSVGPGSYNEQFF.

The chain links TRBV28 to TRBJ2-1, with 11 bases aligning to TRBD1. CDR3 length equals 14 residues. Germline V lookup: CDR1 MDHEN, CDR2 SYDVKM. Trimming removed 8 bases from V and 6 bases from J; junction bases left unmatched: 6. Here the CDR3 DNA reads TGTGCCAGCTCCCCGGGACAGGGGGTCAATGAGCAGTTCTTC. It translates to CASSPGQGVNEQFF.

The chain carries TRBV28 and TRBJ1-3; D may be TRBD1 (5 bases). The CDR3 spans 16 residues. Germline loops: CDR1 MDHEN, CDR2 SYDVKM. Trimming stripped 1 base from V and 3 bases from J, with 13 bases between. The CDR3 DNA reads as TGTGCCAGCAGTTTATCCGGCGGGACGGGTGGAAACACCATATATTTT. The encoded protein is CASSLSGGTGGNTIYF.

This clonotype was seen just once. The chain has TRBV11-2 and TRBJ2-2; 8 bases agree with TRBD2. V lost 3 bases and J lost 0; bases outside the gene matches: 15. This CDR3 region has 20 residues. CDR1 SGHAT and CDR2 FQNNGV come from the germline V gene. CDR3 nucleotide sequence: TGTGCCAGCAGCTTTAAGCTTATTGCGGGGGGCACTTCGAACACCGGGGAGCTGTTTTTT. It is translated as CASSFKLIAGGTSNTGELFF.

This chain's CDR3 is CASSLDGDRGSYEQYF. The CDR3 coding sequence is TGTGCCAGCAGCTTAGATGGGGACAGGGGTTCCTACGAGCAGTACTTC. The chain couples TRBV7-3 to TRBJ2-7, with 10 positions matching TRBD1. Trimming cost V 2 bases and J 1 base; bases outside gene matches: 5. Germline lookup yields CDR1 SGHTA and CDR2 FQGTGA. CDR3 length: 16 amino acids.

A few counts support this clonotype. The rearrangement uses TRBV7-9 and TRBJ1-2; D may be TRBD1 (5 bases). Germline CDR1 and CDR2: SEHNR and FQNEAQ (reference sequence). CDR3 length: 15 amino acids. V lost 5 bases and J 4 bases, leaving 17 bases between the germline ends. CDR3 DNA sequence: TGTGCCAGCAGCCTAGAACCAGGGTTGGGCTATGGCTACACCTTC. This codes for CASSLEPGLGYGYTF.

CDR3 in DNA: TGCGCCAGCAGCCCCAGGGGGGCTAGCGGGGGTCCAGATACGCAGTATTTT. It translates to CASSPRGASGGPDTQYF. This chain links TRBV4-3 with TRBJ2-3; 10 bases match TRBD2. This CDR3 has 17 residues. The germline V gene encodes CDR1 LGHNA and CDR2 YSLEER. V trimming: 4 bases; J trimming: 4 bases; junction bases outside the gene matches: 11.

The chain combines TRBV28 with TRBJ2-3; the D gene is possibly TRBD1 (6 bases). Germline loops: CDR1 MDHEN, CDR2 SYDVKM. The CDR3 spans 15 residues. V shed 6 bases and J shed 0 bases, with 13 bases lying between them. The CDR3 DNA is TGTGCCAGCAGCCCTCGACAGGTTAGCACAGATACGCAGTATTTT. Its translation is CASSPRQVSTDTQYF.

The chain couples TRBV10-3 to TRBJ2-1; TRBD1 might be the D (5 bases). Germline V gene data show CDR1 as ENHRY and CDR2 as SYGVKD. The ends were cut back, 4 bases at V and 5 bases at J, with 12 bases in the middle. This CDR3 spans 14 amino acids. The CDR3 DNA reads TGTGCCATCAGTGGCAGGGATGAAAACAATGAGCAGTTCTTC. Amino acids: CAISGRDENNEQFF.

This sequence joins TRBV21-1 and TRBJ2-7. TRBV21-1 counts as a pseudogene. This CDR3 has 14 residues. CDR3 DNA sequence: TGTGCCAGCAGCCATTCGACTCCGTGGGACGAGCAGTACTTC. Translating gives CASSHSTPWDEQYF.

The chain is built from TRBV7-9 and TRBJ2-1; D unclear. The CDR3 has 16 residues. Germline lookup yields CDR1 SEHNR and CDR2 FQNEAQ (reference sequence). Trimming shortened V by 2 bases and J by 5 bases, and 16 bases separated the two germline ends. The chain's CDR3 is CASSLLSGWMNNEQFF. Here the CDR3 DNA reads TGTGCCAGCAGCTTATTATCCGGGTGGATGAACAATGAGCAGTTCTTC.

V and J are TRBV5-6 and TRBJ2-1; 12 bases fit TRBD2. V lost 1 base to trimming and J lost 2 bases; unmatched junction nucleotides: 10. This CDR3 region has 19 residues. Germline lookup yields CDR1 SGHDT and CDR2 YYEEEE. In nucleotides, the CDR3 is TGTGCCAGCAGCTTGAGGACTAGCGGGAACCGCGCCGCCTACAATGAGCAGTTCTTC. Protein: CASSLRTSGNRAAYNEQFF.

This chain uses TRBV6-2 or TRBV6-3 with TRBJ1-5; 10 nucleotides agree with TRBD1. This CDR3 spans 17 amino acids. Germline lookup yields CDR1 MNHEY and CDR2 SVGEGT. V lost 2 bases, J lost 4 bases, and 8 bases stayed unmatched. CDR3 sequence: CASSYIGQGVVNQPQHF. The CDR3 DNA is TGTGCCAGCAGTTACATCGGACAGGGGGTTGTAAATCAGCCCCAGCATTTT.

V and J are TRBV4-1 and TRBJ2-1, with TRBD2 identical over 13 bases. The CDR3 length is 17 residues. Germline CDR1 reads MGHRA; CDR2 reads YSYEKL. V lost 0 bases, J lost 8 bases, and 7 bases stayed unmatched. The CDR3 is CASSQDPGTSGADEQFF. The CDR3 bases are TGCGCCAGCAGCCAAGATCCCGGGACTAGCGGGGCCGATGAGCAGTTCTTC.